Presented here are 5 T cell receptor beta chains from one specimen sequenced in a study of T cells in localized non-small cell lung cancer. TCRdb keeps only in-frame clones here, not all; method: immunoSEQ multiplex PCR. Altogether about 130,000 clones are present, more than 70% being singletons, with the ten largest covering 1.5% to 2%. Source: peripheral blood, taken before any cancer treatment. These receptors were taken from a female donor older than 55 with stage I lung adenocarcinoma.

This clone has just a few counts. The chain is built from TRBV5-1 and TRBJ1-1; TRBD1 aligns across 8 bases. This CDR3 has 16 residues. The V gene's germline CDR1 is SGHRS and CDR2 YFSETQ. J gave up 1 base and V 0 bases, and 5 bases lay outside the gene matches. The CDR3 here is CASSLEQGGWNTEAFF. Here the CDR3 DNA reads TGCGCCAGCAGCTTGGAACAGGGGGGATGGAACACTGAAGCTTTCTTT.

V is TRBV7-9 and J is TRBJ1-2; D uncertain. The V gene lost 5 bases and the J gene lost 5 bases, with 15 bases spanning the gap. Germline V gives CDR1 SEHNR, CDR2 FQNEAQ (reference sequence). This CDR3 has 14 residues. The CDR3 coding sequence is TGTGCCAGCAGCCAAACCGGGAAGTATTATGGCTACACCTTC. This translates into CASSQTGKYYGYTF. The full variable domain, with the rest looked up from reference TRBV7-9 and TRBJ1-2, is DTGVSQNPRHKITKRGQNVTFRCDPISEHNRLYWYRQTLGQGPEFLTYFQNEAQLEKSRLLSDRFSAERPKGSFSTLEIQRTEQGDSAMYLCASSQTGKYYGYTFGSGTRLTVV.

The chain recombines TRBV18 with TRBJ2-7, with D tentatively TRBD1 or TRBD2 (5 bases each). The germline V gene has CDR1 KGHSH and CDR2 LQKENI. Trimming pared 2 bases from V and 0 bases from J, leaving 11 bases between. The CDR3 contains 15 residues. The CDR3 DNA sequence: TGTGCCAGCTCACCATCCCGGGACCACTCCTACGAGCAGTACTTC. This codes for CASSPSRDHSYEQYF.

The chain links TRBV19 to TRBJ2-3; TRBD2 matches 7 bases. Germline V CDR1 and CDR2: LNHDA, SQIVND (reference sequence). Losses at the gene ends were 0 bases for V and 2 bases for J; bases not matched to a gene: 5. The CDR3 is 16 amino acids. The CDR3 reads CASSIETGGPTDTQYF. DNA of the CDR3: TGTGCCAGTAGTATAGAAACGGGAGGTCCCACAGATACGCAGTATTTT.

The gene calls are TRBV18 and TRBJ2-1; weak D call: TRBD1 (6 bases). Germline V gene data show CDR1 as KGHSH and CDR2 as LQKENI. This CDR3 comprises 15 residues. V dropped 4 bases and J dropped 6 bases, with 16 bases sitting between them. The CDR3 loop is CASSLGQTKLNEQFF. The CDR3 coding sequence is TGTGCCAGCTCACTAGGACAGACAAAACTCAATGAGCAGTTCTTC.